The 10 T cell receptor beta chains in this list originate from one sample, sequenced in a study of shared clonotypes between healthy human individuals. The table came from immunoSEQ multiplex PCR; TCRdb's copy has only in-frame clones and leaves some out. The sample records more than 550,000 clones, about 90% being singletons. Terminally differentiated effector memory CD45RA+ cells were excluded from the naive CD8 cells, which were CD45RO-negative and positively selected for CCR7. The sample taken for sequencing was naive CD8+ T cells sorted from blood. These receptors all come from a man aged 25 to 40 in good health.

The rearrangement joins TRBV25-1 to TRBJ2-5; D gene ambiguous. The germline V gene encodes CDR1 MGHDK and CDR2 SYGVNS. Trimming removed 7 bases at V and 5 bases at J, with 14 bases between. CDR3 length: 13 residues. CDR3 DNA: TGTGCCAGCAAGAGGACCCTCGGGGAGACCCAGTACTTC. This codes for CASKRTLGETQYF.

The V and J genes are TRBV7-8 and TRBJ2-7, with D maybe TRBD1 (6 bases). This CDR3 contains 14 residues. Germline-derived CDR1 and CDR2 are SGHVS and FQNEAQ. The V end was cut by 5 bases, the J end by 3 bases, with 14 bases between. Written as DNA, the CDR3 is TGTGCCAGCAGCACCCGGGACATGAGCTACGAGCAGTACTTC. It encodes CASSTRDMSYEQYF.

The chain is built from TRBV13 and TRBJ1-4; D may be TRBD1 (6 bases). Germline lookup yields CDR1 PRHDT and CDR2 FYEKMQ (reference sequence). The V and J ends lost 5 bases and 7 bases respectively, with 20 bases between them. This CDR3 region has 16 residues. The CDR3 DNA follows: TGTGCCAGCAGCCATCTCCGGGGGGGGGCTGGTGAAAAACTGTTTTTT. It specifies CASSHLRGGAGEKLFF.

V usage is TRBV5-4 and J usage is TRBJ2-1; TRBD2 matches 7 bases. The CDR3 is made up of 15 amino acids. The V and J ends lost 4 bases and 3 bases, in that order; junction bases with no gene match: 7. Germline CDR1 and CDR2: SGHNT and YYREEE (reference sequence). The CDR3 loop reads CASSPSLADYNEQFF. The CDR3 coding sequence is TGTGCCAGCAGCCCCAGTCTAGCGGACTACAATGAGCAGTTCTTC.

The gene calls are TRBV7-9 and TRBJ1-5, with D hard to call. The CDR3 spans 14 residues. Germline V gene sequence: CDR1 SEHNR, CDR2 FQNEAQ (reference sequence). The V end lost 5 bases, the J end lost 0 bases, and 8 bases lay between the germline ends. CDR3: CASSQLNSNQPQHF. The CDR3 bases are TGTGCCAGCAGCCAATTGAATAGCAATCAGCCCCAGCATTTT. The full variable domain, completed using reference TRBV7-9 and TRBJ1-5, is DTGVSQNPRHKITKRGQNVTFRCDPISEHNRLYWYRQTLGQGPEFLTYFQNEAQLEKSRLLSDRFSAERPKGSFSTLEIQRTEQGDSAMYLCASSQLNSNQPQHFGDGTRLSIL.

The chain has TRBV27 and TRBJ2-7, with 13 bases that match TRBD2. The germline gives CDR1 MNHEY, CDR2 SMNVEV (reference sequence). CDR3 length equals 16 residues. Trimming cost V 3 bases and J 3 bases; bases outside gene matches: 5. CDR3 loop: CASSLGTSGARYEQYF. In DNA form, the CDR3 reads TGTGCCAGCAGTTTGGGGACTAGCGGGGCGCGCTACGAGCAGTACTTC.

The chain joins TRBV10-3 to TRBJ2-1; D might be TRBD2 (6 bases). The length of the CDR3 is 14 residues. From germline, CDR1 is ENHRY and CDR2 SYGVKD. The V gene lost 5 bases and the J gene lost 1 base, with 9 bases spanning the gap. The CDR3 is CAISIAESYNEQFF. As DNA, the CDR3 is TGTGCCATCAGTATAGCGGAATCCTACAATGAGCAGTTCTTC.

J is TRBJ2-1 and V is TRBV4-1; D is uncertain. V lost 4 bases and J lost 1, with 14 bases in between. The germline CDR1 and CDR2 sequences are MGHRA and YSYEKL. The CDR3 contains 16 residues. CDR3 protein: CASSLRTDMSYNEQFF. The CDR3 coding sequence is TGCGCCAGCAGCCTCCGGACCGATATGTCCTACAATGAGCAGTTCTTC.

CDR3 nucleotides: TGCAGCGTTGAAGATGGTAGGGAAGGTAACGAGCAGTACTTC. It specifies CSVEDGREGNEQYF. J is TRBJ2-7 and V is TRBV29-1; no reliable D call. This CDR3 contains 14 residues. Per germline, CDR1 SQVTM and CDR2 ANQGSEA. The ends were cut back, 0 bases at V and 5 bases at J, with 14 bases in the middle.

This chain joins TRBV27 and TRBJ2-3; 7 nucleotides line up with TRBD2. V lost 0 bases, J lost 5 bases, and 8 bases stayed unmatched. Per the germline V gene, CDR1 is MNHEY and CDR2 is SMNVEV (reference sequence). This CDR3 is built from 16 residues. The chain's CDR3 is CASSLSGGRGIDTQYF. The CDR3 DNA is TGTGCCAGCAGTTTATCGGGCGGGAGAGGGATAGATACGCAGTATTTT.